The clone carrying this TCR beta chain was counted at least ten times. From approximately 430 ng of RNA, a library with molecular barcoded alpha/delta and beta/gamma adaptors was made. MiXCR, run by TCRdb on the reads, gives a single entry per CDR3 protein. The table shows 37,000 or so distinct CDR3 sequences, with about an eighth occurring only once. This sample is drawn from a study of read filtering for tumor transcriptome and immune sequencing. Study at large: R-ISS stage counts were under 10 for I, more than 15 for II, about 7 for III. After DNase treatment, RNA was made into whole-transcriptome libraries.

Trimming left V 6 bases short and J 5 bases short, with 7 bases between. The germline V gene encodes CDR1 LNHDA and CDR2 SQIVND (reference sequence). The CDR3 sequence is 12 residues long. Sample: a population of CD138-negative cells sorted from bone marrow. The chain employs TRBV19 and TRBJ2-2; the D is unclear. The TCR sequence derives from a donor at least 40 years old with multiple myeloma. The CDR3: CASRLSTGELFF. The DNA of the CDR3 is TGTGCCAGTAGACTAAGTACCGGGGAGCTGTTTTTT.